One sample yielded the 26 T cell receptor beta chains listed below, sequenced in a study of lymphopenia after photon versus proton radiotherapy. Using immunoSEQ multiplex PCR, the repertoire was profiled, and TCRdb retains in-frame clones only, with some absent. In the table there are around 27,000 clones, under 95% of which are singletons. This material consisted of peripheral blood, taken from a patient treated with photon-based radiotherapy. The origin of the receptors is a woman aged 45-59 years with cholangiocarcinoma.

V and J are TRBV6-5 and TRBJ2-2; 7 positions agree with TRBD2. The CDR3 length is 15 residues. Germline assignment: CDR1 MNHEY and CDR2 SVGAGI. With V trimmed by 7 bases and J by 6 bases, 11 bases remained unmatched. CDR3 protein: CASNKLANQPGELFF. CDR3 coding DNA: TGTGCCAGCAACAAACTAGCGAACCAACCCGGGGAGCTGTTTTTT.

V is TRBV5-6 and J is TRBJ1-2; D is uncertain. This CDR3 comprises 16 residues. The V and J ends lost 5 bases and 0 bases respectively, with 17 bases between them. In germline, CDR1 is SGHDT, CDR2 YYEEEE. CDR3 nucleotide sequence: TGTGCCAGCAGGATCCTTGGCACACCGACTAACTATGGCTACACCTTC. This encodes CASRILGTPTNYGYTF.

The chain's CDR3 is CASSGRPDPSTDTQYF. DNA for the CDR3: TGCGCCAGCAGCGGGAGACCGGATCCTAGCACAGATACGCAGTATTTT. The genes are TRBV5-1 and TRBJ2-3; D possibly corresponds to TRBD2 (5 bases). This CDR3 is built from 16 residues. Germline assignment: CDR1 SGHRS and CDR2 YFSETQ. Deletions cut 4 bases from V and 0 bases from J, with 15 bases between.

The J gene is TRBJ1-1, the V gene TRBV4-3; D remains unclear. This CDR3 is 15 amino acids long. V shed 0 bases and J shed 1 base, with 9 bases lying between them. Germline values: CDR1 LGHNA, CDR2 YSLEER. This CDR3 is CASSQEDLRNTEAFF. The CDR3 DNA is TGCGCCAGCAGCCAAGAAGACCTAAGGAACACTGAAGCTTTCTTT.

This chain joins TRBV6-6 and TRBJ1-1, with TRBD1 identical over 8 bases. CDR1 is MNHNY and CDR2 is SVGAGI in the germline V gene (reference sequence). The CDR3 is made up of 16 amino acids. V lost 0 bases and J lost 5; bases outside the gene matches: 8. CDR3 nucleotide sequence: TGTGCCAGCAGTTACTCGAAAGGACAGGGACGAACTGAAGCTTTCTTT. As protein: CASSYSKGQGRTEAFF.

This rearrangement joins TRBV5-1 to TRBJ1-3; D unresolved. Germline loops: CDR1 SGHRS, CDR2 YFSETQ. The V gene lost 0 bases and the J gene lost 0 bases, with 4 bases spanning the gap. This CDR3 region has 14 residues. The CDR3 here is CASSLDPSGNTIYF. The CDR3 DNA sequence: TGCGCCAGCAGCTTGGACCCCTCTGGAAACACCATATATTTT.

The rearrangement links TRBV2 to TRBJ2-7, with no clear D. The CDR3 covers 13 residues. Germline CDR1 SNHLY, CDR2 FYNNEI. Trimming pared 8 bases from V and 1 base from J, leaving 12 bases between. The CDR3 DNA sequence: TGTGCCAGCGGCCGAGCAGGTTCCTACGAGCAGTACTTC. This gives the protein CASGRAGSYEQYF.

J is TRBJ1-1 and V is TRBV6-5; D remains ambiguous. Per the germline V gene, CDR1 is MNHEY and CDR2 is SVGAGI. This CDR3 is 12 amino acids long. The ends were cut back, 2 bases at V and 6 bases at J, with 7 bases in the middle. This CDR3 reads CASSYPGAEAFF. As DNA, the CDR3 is TGTGCCAGCAGTTACCCGGGTGCTGAAGCTTTCTTT.

The CDR3, as DNA: TGTGCCAGTAGTCCGGGACAGATGAATCAGCCCCAGCATTTT. Protein sequence: CASSPGQMNQPQHF. The chain has TRBV19 and TRBJ1-5; TRBD1 aligns across 7 bases. This CDR3 contains 14 residues. Unmatched junction bases numbered 5, after V lost 5 bases and J lost 4 bases. The germline CDR1 and CDR2 sequences are LNHDA and SQIVND (reference sequence).

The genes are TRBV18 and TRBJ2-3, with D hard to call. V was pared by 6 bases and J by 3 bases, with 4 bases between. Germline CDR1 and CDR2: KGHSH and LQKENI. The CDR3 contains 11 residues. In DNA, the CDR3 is TGTGCCAGCTCTAATACAGATACGCAGTATTTT. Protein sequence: CASSNTDTQYF.

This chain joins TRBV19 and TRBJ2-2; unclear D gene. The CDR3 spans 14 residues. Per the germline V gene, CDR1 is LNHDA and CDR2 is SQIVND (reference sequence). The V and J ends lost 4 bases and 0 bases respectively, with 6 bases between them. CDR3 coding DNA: TGTGCCAGTAGTACCGGTACGAACACCGGGGAGCTGTTTTTT. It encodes CASSTGTNTGELFF.

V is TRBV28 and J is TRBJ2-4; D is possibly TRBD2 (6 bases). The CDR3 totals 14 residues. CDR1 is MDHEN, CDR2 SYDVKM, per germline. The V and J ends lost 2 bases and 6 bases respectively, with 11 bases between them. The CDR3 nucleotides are TGTGCCAGCAGTTTAGGGTTCGGGGGAAACATTCAGTACTTC. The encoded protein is CASSLGFGGNIQYF. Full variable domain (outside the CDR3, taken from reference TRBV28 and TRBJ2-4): DVKVTQSSRYLVKRTGEKVFLECVQDMDHENMFWYRQDPGLGLRLIYFSYDVKMKEKGDIPEGYSVSREKKERFSLILESASTNQTSMYLCASSLGFGGNIQYFGAGTRLSVL.

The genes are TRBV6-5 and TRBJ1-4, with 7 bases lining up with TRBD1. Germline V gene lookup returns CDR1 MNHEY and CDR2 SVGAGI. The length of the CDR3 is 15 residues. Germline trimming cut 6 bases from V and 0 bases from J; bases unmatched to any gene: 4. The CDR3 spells CASRVQGATNEKLFF. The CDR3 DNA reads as TGTGCCAGCAGAGTTCAGGGGGCAACTAATGAAAAACTGTTTTTT.

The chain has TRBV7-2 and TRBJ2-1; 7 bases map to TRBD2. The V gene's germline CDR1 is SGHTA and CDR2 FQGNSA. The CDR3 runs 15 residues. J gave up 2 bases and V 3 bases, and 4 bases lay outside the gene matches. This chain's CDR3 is CASSFSGGPYNEQFF. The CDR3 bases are TGTGCCAGCAGCTTTTCGGGGGGACCCTACAATGAGCAGTTCTTC.

The CDR3 spells CASSEVIQAKQNYGYTF. The DNA for the CDR3 is TGTGCCAGCAGTGAAGTGATACAGGCAAAACAGAACTATGGCTACACCTTC. The chain employs TRBV2 and TRBJ1-2; TRBD1 is a possible D gene (5 bases). The CDR3 spans 17 residues. The germline CDR1 and CDR2 sequences are SNHLY and FYNNEI. V gave up 1 base and J gave up 2 bases, with 17 bases separating them.

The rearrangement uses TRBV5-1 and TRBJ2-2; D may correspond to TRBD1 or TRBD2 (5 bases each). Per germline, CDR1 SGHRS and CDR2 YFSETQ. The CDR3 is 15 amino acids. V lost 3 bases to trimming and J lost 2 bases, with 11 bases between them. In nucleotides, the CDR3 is TGCGCCAGCAGCTCCTCGGGGCTTAACACCGGGGAGCTGTTTTTT. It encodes CASSSSGLNTGELFF.

CDR3 DNA: TGTGCCAGCAGTACGGGACAGGGAAACACCATATATTTT. Protein product: CASSTGQGNTIYF. The V and J genes are TRBV6-5 and TRBJ1-3; TRBD1 matches at 7 bases. Looked up from germline, CDR1 is MNHEY and CDR2 is SVGAGI. The CDR3 has 13 amino acids. V shed 5 bases, J shed 4 bases, and the junction held 2 bases outside the gene matches.

CDR3 amino acids: CASTQGGGTDTQYF. Here the CDR3 DNA reads TGTGCCAGCACCCAGGGGGGGGGCACAGATACGCAGTATTTT. The chain joins TRBV9 to TRBJ2-3; D tentatively fits TRBD1 or TRBD2 (7 bases each). Germline lookup yields CDR1 SGDLS and CDR2 YYNGEE. This CDR3 region has 14 residues. V was cut by 6 bases and J by 1 base, with 12 bases left in between. The full variable domain, with the rest looked up from reference TRBV9 and TRBJ2-3, is DSGVTQTPKHLITATGQRVTLRCSPRSGDLSVYWYQQSLDQGLQFLIQYYNGEERAKGNILERFSAQQFPDLHSELNLSSLELGDSALYFCASTQGGGTDTQYFGPGTRLTVL.

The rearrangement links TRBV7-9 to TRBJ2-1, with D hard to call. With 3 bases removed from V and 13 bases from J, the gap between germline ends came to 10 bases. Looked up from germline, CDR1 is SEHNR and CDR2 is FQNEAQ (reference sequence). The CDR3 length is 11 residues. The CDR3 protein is CASSFLTDQFF. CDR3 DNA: TGTGCCAGCAGCTTTCTCACGGACCAGTTCTTC.

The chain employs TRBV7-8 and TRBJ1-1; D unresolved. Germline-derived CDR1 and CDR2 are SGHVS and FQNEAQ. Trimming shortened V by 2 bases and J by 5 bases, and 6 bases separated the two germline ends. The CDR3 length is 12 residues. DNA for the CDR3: TGTGCCAGCAGCTTAAGTTGGACTGAAGCTTTCTTT. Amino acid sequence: CASSLSWTEAFF.

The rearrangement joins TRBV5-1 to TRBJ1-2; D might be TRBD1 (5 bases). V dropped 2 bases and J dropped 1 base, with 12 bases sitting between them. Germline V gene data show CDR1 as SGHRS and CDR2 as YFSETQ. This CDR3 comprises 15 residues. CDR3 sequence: CASSFRGGNNYGYTF. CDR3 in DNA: TGCGCCAGCAGCTTTCGTGGGGGGAATAACTATGGCTACACCTTC.

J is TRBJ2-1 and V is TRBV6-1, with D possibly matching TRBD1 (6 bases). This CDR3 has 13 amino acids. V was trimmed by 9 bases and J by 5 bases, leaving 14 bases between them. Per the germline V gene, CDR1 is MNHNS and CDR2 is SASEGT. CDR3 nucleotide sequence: TGTGCCAGTGATACAGGGAACGACAATGAGCAGTTCTTC. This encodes CASDTGNDNEQFF.

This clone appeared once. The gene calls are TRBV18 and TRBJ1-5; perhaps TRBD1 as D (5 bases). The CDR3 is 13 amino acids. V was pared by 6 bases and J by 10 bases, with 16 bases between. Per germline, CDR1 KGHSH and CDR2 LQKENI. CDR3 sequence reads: CASSREERGPQHF. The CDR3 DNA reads TGTGCCAGCTCTCGGGAAGAGAGGGGACCCCAGCATTTT. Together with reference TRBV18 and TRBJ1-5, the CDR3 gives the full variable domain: NAGVMQNPRHLVRRRGQEARLRCSPMKGHSHVYWYRQLPEEGLKFMVYLQKENIIDESGMPKERFSAEFPKEGPSILRIQQVVRGDSAAYFCASSREERGPQHFGDGTRLSIL.

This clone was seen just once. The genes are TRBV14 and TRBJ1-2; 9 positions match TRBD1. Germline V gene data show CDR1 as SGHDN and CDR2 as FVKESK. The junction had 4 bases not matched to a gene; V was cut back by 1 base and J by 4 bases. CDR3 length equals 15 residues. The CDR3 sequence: CASSQGDRVFYGYTF. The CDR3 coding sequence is TGTGCCAGCAGCCAAGGGGACAGGGTCTTCTATGGCTACACCTTC.

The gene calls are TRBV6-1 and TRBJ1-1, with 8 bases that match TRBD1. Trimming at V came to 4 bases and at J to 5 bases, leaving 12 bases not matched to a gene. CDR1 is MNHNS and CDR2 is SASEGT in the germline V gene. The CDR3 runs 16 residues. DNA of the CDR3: TGTGCCAGCAGTGCCAAGTGGACAGGGAAGGGGACTGAAGCTTTCTTT. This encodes CASSAKWTGKGTEAFF.

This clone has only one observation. DNA for the CDR3: TGTGCCACCAGCAGAGGGCAGGGGTTCGACACCGGGGAGCTGTTTTTT. Residues: CATSRGQGFDTGELFF. The chain uses TRBV15 and TRBJ2-2; D may be TRBD1 (6 bases). CDR3 size: 16 residues. Germline values: CDR1 LNHNV, CDR2 YYDKDF (reference sequence). V was clipped by 1 base and J by 3 bases, with 12 bases between them.